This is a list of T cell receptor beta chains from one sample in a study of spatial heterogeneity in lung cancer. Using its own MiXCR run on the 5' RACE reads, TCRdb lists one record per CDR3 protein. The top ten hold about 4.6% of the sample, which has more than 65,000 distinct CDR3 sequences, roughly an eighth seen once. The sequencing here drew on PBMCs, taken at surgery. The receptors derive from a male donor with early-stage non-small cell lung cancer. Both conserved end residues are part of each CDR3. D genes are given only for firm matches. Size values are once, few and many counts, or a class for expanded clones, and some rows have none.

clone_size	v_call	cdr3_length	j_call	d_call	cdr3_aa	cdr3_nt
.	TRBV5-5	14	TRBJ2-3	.	CASSLDYGTDTQYF	TGTGCCAGCAGCTTGGATTACGGCACAGATACGCAGTATTTT
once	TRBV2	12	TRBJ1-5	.	CGSSLSNQPQHF	TGTGGCAGCAGCTTGAGCAATCAGCCCCAGCATTTT
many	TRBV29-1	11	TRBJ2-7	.	CSVEEGWEQYF	TGCAGCGTTGAAGAAGGGTGGGAGCAGTACTTC
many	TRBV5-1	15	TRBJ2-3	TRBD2	CASTKRTSGTDTQYF	TGCGCCAGCACCAAAAGGACTAGCGGCACAGATACGCAGTATTTT
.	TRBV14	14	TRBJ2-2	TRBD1	CASRQGVHTGELFF	TGTGCCAGCAGACAGGGGGTTCACACCGGGGAGCTGTTTTTT
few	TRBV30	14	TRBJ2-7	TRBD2	CAWTSGSKSYEQYF	TGTGCCTGGACTAGCGGGAGCAAGTCCTACGAGCAGTACTTC
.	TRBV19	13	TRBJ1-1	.	CASREQELFLAFF	TGTGCCAGTAGGGAACAGGAATTGTTTTTGGCTTTCTTT
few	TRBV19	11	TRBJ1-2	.	CASRFVYGYTF	TGTGCCAGTAGGTTCGTCTATGGCTACACCTTC
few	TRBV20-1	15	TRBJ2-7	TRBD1	CSALKTGEVTYEQYF	TGCAGTGCTCTAAAGACAGGGGAAGTAACCTACGAGCAGTACTTC
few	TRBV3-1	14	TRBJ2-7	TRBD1	CASSPGQGTYEQYF	TGTGCCAGCAGCCCTGGACAGGGGACCTACGAGCAGTACTTC
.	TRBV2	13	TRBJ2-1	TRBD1	CASSETGMDEQFF	TGTGCCAGCAGTGAGACAGGGATGGATGAGCAGTTCTTC
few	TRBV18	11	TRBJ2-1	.	CASSSIVEQFF	TGTGCCAGCTCATCGATCGTTGAGCAGTTCTTC
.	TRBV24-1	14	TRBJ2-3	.	CATSDPGPPDTQYF	TGTGCCACCAGTGACCCCGGACCGCCGGATACGCAGTATTTT
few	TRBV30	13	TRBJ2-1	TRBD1	CAWKAQGVNEQFF	TGTGCCTGGAAGGCTCAGGGGGTCAATGAGCAGTTCTTC
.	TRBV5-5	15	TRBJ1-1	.	CASSLELTQNTEAFF	TGTGCCAGCAGCTTGGAATTAACACAGAACACTGAAGCTTTCTTT
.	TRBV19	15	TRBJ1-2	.	CASSPTGTGGYGYTF	TGTGCCAGTAGTCCTACCGGGACGGGCGGCTATGGCTACACCTTC
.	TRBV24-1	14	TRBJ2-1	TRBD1	CATSRQGTYNEQFF	TGTGCCACCAGTAGACAGGGAACCTACAATGAGCAGTTCTTC
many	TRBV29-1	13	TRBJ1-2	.	CSVEYSFNYGYTF	TGCAGCGTTGAGTACAGCTTTAACTATGGCTACACCTTC
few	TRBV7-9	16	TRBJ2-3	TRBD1	CASSLTGQGPTDTQYF	TGTGCCAGCAGCTTGACGGGACAGGGTCCCACAGATACGCAGTATTTT
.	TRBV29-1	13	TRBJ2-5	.	CGSERSPQETQYF	TGCGGCTCGGAGCGGAGCCCCCAAGAGACCCAGTACTTC
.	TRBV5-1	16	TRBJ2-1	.	CASSLSQVSVKNEQFF	TGCGCCAGCAGCTTGTCCCAGGTGTCAGTAAAAAATGAGCAGTTCTTC
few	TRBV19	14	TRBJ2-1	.	CASGPSIQSDEQFF	TGTGCCAGTGGCCCTAGCATTCAAAGTGATGAGCAGTTCTTC
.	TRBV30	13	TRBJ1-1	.	CAWMKLRVGKAFF	TGTGCCTGGATGAAGCTACGGGTTGGGAAAGCTTTCTTT
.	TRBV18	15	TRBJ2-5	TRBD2	CASSRSGGRQETQYF	TGTGCCAGCTCGAGGAGCGGGGGACGTCAAGAGACCCAGTACTTC